These T cell receptor beta chains were read from a single sample in a study of CD4+ T cells in melanoma. The assay was immunoSEQ multiplex PCR, and TCRdb's table has in-frame clones only and misses some. Of about 55,000 clones listed, roughly three quarters were seen once; the top ten hold about 5%. The sample consisted of tumor tissue. Receptor source: a human donor with melanoma. Each CDR3 is given with its conserved first and last residue. The D gene is left open where the match is weak. Not all rows give a size; the values are once, few, many and, for expanded clones, a class.

v_gene: TRBV27
d_gene: NA
abundance: once
j_gene: TRBJ1-5
CDR3nt: TGTGCCAGCAGTTTCGGAGGGTATAGCAATCAGCCCCAGCATTTT
CDR3aa: CASSFGGYSNQPQHF

v_gene: TRBV5-8
d_gene: NA
abundance: NA
j_gene: TRBJ1-2
CDR3nt: TGTGCCAGCAGCTTGTTCTACACCTTC
CDR3aa: CASSLFYTF

v_gene: TRBV7-9
d_gene: NA
abundance: NA
j_gene: TRBJ2-7
CDR3nt: TGTGCCAGCAGCTTACGTGCCGGCTACGAGCAGTACTTC
CDR3aa: CASSLRAGYEQYF

v_gene: TRBV28
d_gene: TRBD1
abundance: NA
j_gene: TRBJ2-3
CDR3nt: TGTGCCAGCACCTATTCTTCTACAGGGGTAGATACGCAGTATTTT
CDR3aa: CASTYSSTGVDTQYF

v_gene: TRBV5-4
d_gene: TRBD2
abundance: NA
j_gene: TRBJ2-1
CDR3nt: TGTGCCAGCAGCTTCGCGGGACTAGCCTCCCTAGAGCAGTTCTTC
CDR3aa: CASSFAGLASLEQFF

v_gene: TRBV7-2
d_gene: NA
abundance: NA
j_gene: TRBJ2-7
CDR3nt: TGTGCCAGCAGCTTAGCGCTTCCGGGTGAATACGAGCAGTACTTC
CDR3aa: CASSLALPGEYEQYF

v_gene: TRBV5-6
d_gene: NA
abundance: NA
j_gene: TRBJ1-6
CDR3nt: TGTGCCAGCAGCTCCCCCGGGGGCTCGGGTTCACCCCTCCACTTT
CDR3aa: CASSSPGGSGSPLHF

v_gene: TRBV7-2
d_gene: TRBD1
abundance: NA
j_gene: TRBJ1-1
CDR3nt: TGTGCCAGCAGCCCCGGGGACAGGGGCACTGAAGCTTTCTTT
CDR3aa: CASSPGDRGTEAFF

v_gene: TRBV18
d_gene: NA
abundance: once
j_gene: TRBJ2-1
CDR3nt: TGTGCCAGCTCACCCACTATTGGCAGCTCCTACAATGAGCAGTTCTTC
CDR3aa: CASSPTIGSSYNEQFF

v_gene: TRBV18
d_gene: NA
abundance: NA
j_gene: TRBJ2-5
CDR3nt: TGTGCCAGCTCACCACCCCGAGGAGGTGGAGAGACCCAGTACTTC
CDR3aa: CASSPPRGGGETQYF

v_gene: TRBV21-1
d_gene: NA
abundance: NA
j_gene: TRBJ1-5
CDR3nt: TGTGCCAGCAGCAAAGACCTAATGGAGGACGCCCATAGGTATAGCAATCAGCCCCAGCATTTT
CDR3aa: CASSKDLMEDAHRYSNQPQHF

v_gene: TRBV9
d_gene: NA
abundance: NA
j_gene: TRBJ2-7
CDR3nt: TGTGCCAGCAGCGTAGGGGGCGGACCCTACGAGCAGTACTTC
CDR3aa: CASSVGGGPYEQYF

v_gene: TRBV9
d_gene: TRBD2
abundance: NA
j_gene: TRBJ2-1
CDR3nt: TGTGCCAGCAGCGTCCATCCACTAGCGGGGGCGGACAATGAGCAGTTCTTC
CDR3aa: CASSVHPLAGADNEQFF

v_gene: TRBV28
d_gene: NA
abundance: many
j_gene: TRBJ2-2
CDR3nt: TGTGCCAGCAGTTCCCCTCGTCGGACCACCGGGGAGCTGTTTTTT
CDR3aa: CASSSPRRTTGELFF

v_gene: TRBV18
d_gene: NA
abundance: NA
j_gene: TRBJ1-3
CDR3nt: TGTGCCAGCTCAGGGACCTTCTCTGGAAACACCATATATTTT
CDR3aa: CASSGTFSGNTIYF

v_gene: TRBV5-1
d_gene: TRBD1
abundance: NA
j_gene: TRBJ1-1
CDR3nt: TGCGCCAGCAGCTGGGCCTACAGGGGGCGCAGGAACACTGAAGCTTTCTTT
CDR3aa: CASSWAYRGRRNTEAFF

v_gene: TRBV5-1
d_gene: NA
abundance: NA
j_gene: TRBJ2-7
CDR3nt: TGCGCCAGCAGCCCAGCGGGTGGTATATACGAGCAGTACTTC
CDR3aa: CASSPAGGIYEQYF

v_gene: TRBV15
d_gene: NA
abundance: few
j_gene: TRBJ1-6
CDR3nt: TGTGCCACCAGCAGACAAAGGGATAATTCACCCCTCCACTTT
CDR3aa: CATSRQRDNSPLHF

v_gene: TRBV6-6
d_gene: TRBD1
abundance: NA
j_gene: TRBJ1-1
CDR3nt: TGTGCCAGCAGTCCCTTCCTGGGACAGGAAGCTTTCTTT
CDR3aa: CASSPFLGQEAFF

v_gene: TRBV7-9
d_gene: NA
abundance: NA
j_gene: TRBJ2-5
CDR3nt: TGTGCCAGCAGCTTTCCGGGTTCCTATTCAGGGATGGAGACCCAGTACTTC
CDR3aa: CASSFPGSYSGMETQYF

v_gene: TRBV5-1
d_gene: NA
abundance: NA
j_gene: TRBJ1-2
CDR3nt: TGCGCCAGCAGCTTGGAGGTTCTGAACTATGGCTACACCTTC
CDR3aa: CASSLEVLNYGYTF

v_gene: TRBV6-6
d_gene: NA
abundance: few
j_gene: TRBJ1-2
CDR3nt: TGTGCCAGCACCCTGAGGGGGACGGCTGGCTACACCTTC
CDR3aa: CASTLRGTAGYTF

v_gene: TRBV7-9
d_gene: NA
abundance: NA
j_gene: TRBJ2-3
CDR3nt: TGTGCCAGCAGACAGACTAGCACAGATACGCAGTATTTT
CDR3aa: CASRQTSTDTQYF

v_gene: TRBV28
d_gene: NA
abundance: NA
j_gene: TRBJ1-2
CDR3nt: TGTGCCAGCAGAAATCCCCAGGGAATTGGCTACACCTTC
CDR3aa: CASRNPQGIGYTF

v_gene: TRBV18
d_gene: NA
abundance: NA
j_gene: TRBJ1-2
CDR3nt: TGTGCCAGCTCACCGGGGGCAGCGGTGAGATATGGCTACACCTTC
CDR3aa: CASSPGAAVRYGYTF

v_gene: TRBV15
d_gene: TRBD1
abundance: few
j_gene: TRBJ1-2
CDR3nt: TGTGCCACCAGCTTACCCCTTCCGGGACAGGGGGCGGGTGGCTACACCTTC
CDR3aa: CATSLPLPGQGAGGYTF

v_gene: TRBV6-1
d_gene: NA
abundance: many
j_gene: TRBJ2-2
CDR3nt: TGTGCCAGTCGGAGGCGACAGGATTGGACCGGGGAGCTGTTTTTT
CDR3aa: CASRRRQDWTGELFF

v_gene: TRBV10-3
d_gene: NA
abundance: NA
j_gene: TRBJ2-7
CDR3nt: TGTGCCATCAGTGAGAGGGTAGGGGGGCGTCTTGCGGAGTACGAGCAGTACTTC
CDR3aa: CAISERVGGRLAEYEQYF

v_gene: TRBV9
d_gene: TRBD2
abundance: NA
j_gene: TRBJ2-3
CDR3nt: TGTGCCAGCAGCGTAGCTTGGCGGGGGGGCACAGATACGCAGTATTTT
CDR3aa: CASSVAWRGGTDTQYF

v_gene: TRBV7-6
d_gene: NA
abundance: few
j_gene: TRBJ1-6
CDR3nt: TGTGCCAACCTCGACAGGTTGTATAATTCACCCCTCCACTTT
CDR3aa: CANLDRLYNSPLHF

v_gene: TRBV11-3
d_gene: TRBD1
abundance: NA
j_gene: TRBJ1-1
CDR3nt: TGTGCCAGCAGAGCGACAGGGACGGGCGAAGCTTTCTTT
CDR3aa: CASRATGTGEAFF

v_gene: TRBV7-2
d_gene: NA
abundance: NA
j_gene: TRBJ2-5
CDR3nt: TGTGCCAGCAGCTCAGGGCTTTTAGGGGAAGAGACCCAGTACTTC
CDR3aa: CASSSGLLGEETQYF

v_gene: TRBV11-2
d_gene: TRBD1
abundance: few
j_gene: TRBJ1-4
CDR3nt: TGTGCCAGCAGCTTGGGGACAGGGGGCGAAAAACTGTTTTTT
CDR3aa: CASSLGTGGEKLFF

v_gene: TRBV5-4
d_gene: NA
abundance: NA
j_gene: TRBJ1-2
CDR3nt: TGTGCCAGCAGCTTTTACGGGGGGCAGGCGGAAGGCTACACCTTC
CDR3aa: CASSFYGGQAEGYTF

v_gene: TRBV28
d_gene: NA
abundance: NA
j_gene: TRBJ2-5
CDR3nt: TGTGCCAGCAGTTTACTGACATCGCAAGAGACCCAGTACTTC
CDR3aa: CASSLLTSQETQYF

v_gene: TRBV27
d_gene: TRBD1
abundance: NA
j_gene: TRBJ1-4
CDR3nt: TGTGCCAGCAGTTTATCGTGGACAGGGAATGAAAAACTGTTTTTT
CDR3aa: CASSLSWTGNEKLFF

v_gene: TRBV11-2
d_gene: NA
abundance: NA
j_gene: TRBJ1-2
CDR3nt: TGTGCCAGCAGCTTAGGTCTGGGGGCCAACTACTATGGCTACACCTTC
CDR3aa: CASSLGLGANYYGYTF

v_gene: TRBV5-6
d_gene: TRBD2
abundance: few
j_gene: TRBJ2-7
CDR3nt: TGTGCCAGCAGCTTGGTATCCCTAGCGGGGGGCGTGGGGGAGCAGTACTTC
CDR3aa: CASSLVSLAGGVGEQYF

v_gene: TRBV5-1
d_gene: NA
abundance: NA
j_gene: TRBJ2-1
CDR3nt: TGCGCCAGCAGCTTGGTGGGCGGGGACAATGAGCAGTTCTTC
CDR3aa: CASSLVGGDNEQFF

v_gene: TRBV2
d_gene: NA
abundance: few
j_gene: TRBJ2-7
CDR3nt: TGTGCCAGCAGTCAGGGATTTGGCTACGAGCAGTACTTC
CDR3aa: CASSQGFGYEQYF

v_gene: TRBV9
d_gene: NA
abundance: NA
j_gene: TRBJ1-1
CDR3nt: TGTGCCAGCAGCAAACGGACAACTATGAACACTGAAGCTTTCTTT
CDR3aa: CASSKRTTMNTEAFF

v_gene: TRBV6-1
d_gene: TRBD1
abundance: few
j_gene: TRBJ2-7
CDR3nt: TGTGCCAGCAGTGAGGTCACAGGGGGTTACGAGCAGTACTTC
CDR3aa: CASSEVTGGYEQYF

v_gene: TRBV6-6
d_gene: TRBD1
abundance: NA
j_gene: TRBJ1-4
CDR3nt: TGTGCCAGCAGTTATCAGGGACAGACCTATGAAAAACTGTTTTTT
CDR3aa: CASSYQGQTYEKLFF

v_gene: TRBV4-1
d_gene: NA
abundance: few
j_gene: TRBJ2-3
CDR3nt: TGCGCCAGCAGCCAAGCCAGTGCTAGCACAGATACGCAGTATTTT
CDR3aa: CASSQASASTDTQYF

v_gene: TRBV7-2
d_gene: NA
abundance: few
j_gene: TRBJ2-1
CDR3nt: TGTGCCAGCAGCTTAGGTGGGACTGAGCAGTTCTTC
CDR3aa: CASSLGGTEQFF

v_gene: TRBV14
d_gene: TRBD1
abundance: NA
j_gene: TRBJ1-2
CDR3nt: TGTGCCAGCAGCGCCCAAGCAGGGGGCGGGTATGGCTACACCTTC
CDR3aa: CASSAQAGGGYGYTF

v_gene: TRBV5-1
d_gene: NA
abundance: once
j_gene: TRBJ2-1
CDR3nt: TGCGCCAGCAGCTTGTCGGGATCTCTCTTCAATGAGCAGTTCTTC
CDR3aa: CASSLSGSLFNEQFF

v_gene: TRBV11-3
d_gene: NA
abundance: NA
j_gene: TRBJ2-2
CDR3nt: TGTGCCAGCAGCTTAGGGCGGAACACCGGGGAGCTGTTTTTT
CDR3aa: CASSLGRNTGELFF

v_gene: TRBV19
d_gene: NA
abundance: NA
j_gene: TRBJ2-2
CDR3nt: TGTGCCAGTAGTGTGAGCTCGGTGGCAGGCACCGGGGAGCTGTTTTTT
CDR3aa: CASSVSSVAGTGELFF

v_gene: TRBV7-2
d_gene: NA
abundance: NA
j_gene: TRBJ1-5
CDR3nt: TGTGCCAGCAGCTTAAGGGTGGGCAATCAGCCCCAGCATTTT
CDR3aa: CASSLRVGNQPQHF

v_gene: TRBV7-6
d_gene: NA
abundance: few
j_gene: TRBJ2-5
CDR3nt: TGTGCCAGCAGCTTAGTCGTCTTCGGAGAGACCCAGTACTTC
CDR3aa: CASSLVVFGETQYF

v_gene: TRBV14
d_gene: TRBD2
abundance: NA
j_gene: TRBJ2-2
CDR3nt: TGTGCCAGCAGCCAAGCCGGGCTAGCGGGGGCACTCTGGGACACCGGGGAGCTGTTTTTT
CDR3aa: CASSQAGLAGALWDTGELFF

v_gene: TRBV5-5
d_gene: NA
abundance: many
j_gene: TRBJ2-2
CDR3nt: TGTGCCAGCAGCTTTTCGATAGGGGAGCTGTTTTTT
CDR3aa: CASSFSIGELFF

v_gene: TRBV30
d_gene: NA
abundance: once
j_gene: TRBJ2-1
CDR3nt: TGTGCCTGGAGTGTTTACAATGAGCAGTTCTTC
CDR3aa: CAWSVYNEQFF

v_gene: TRBV13
d_gene: NA
abundance: NA
j_gene: TRBJ1-3
CDR3nt: TGTGCCAGCAGCTTACTCATGACAGGCTCTGGAAACACCATATATTTT
CDR3aa: CASSLLMTGSGNTIYF

v_gene: TRBV5-4
d_gene: TRBD1
abundance: many
j_gene: TRBJ1-1
CDR3nt: TGTGCCAGCAGCTTGAATACAGGGGGAAGTACTGAAGCTTTCTTT
CDR3aa: CASSLNTGGSTEAFF

v_gene: TRBV5-6
d_gene: TRBD1
abundance: few
j_gene: TRBJ1-2
CDR3nt: TGTGCCAGCAGCTTGGGGACAGGGAGTGGCTACACCTTC
CDR3aa: CASSLGTGSGYTF

v_gene: TRBV18
d_gene: NA
abundance: NA
j_gene: TRBJ1-5
CDR3nt: TGTGCCAGCTCACCTTACAGGGTACATCAGCCCCAGCATTTT
CDR3aa: CASSPYRVHQPQHF

v_gene: TRBV7-9
d_gene: NA
abundance: NA
j_gene: TRBJ2-5
CDR3nt: TGTGCCAGCAGCTTAGCATTGGTAGGAGAGACCCAGTACTTC
CDR3aa: CASSLALVGETQYF

v_gene: TRBV28
d_gene: NA
abundance: NA
j_gene: TRBJ1-2
CDR3nt: TGTGCCAGCAGTGACCGGAAGGGTTACGGCTACACCTTC
CDR3aa: CASSDRKGYGYTF